Shown below are 30 T cell receptor beta chains from a single sample sequenced in a study of beta chain features in type 1 diabetes (dated by TCRdb to the late 2010s). Receptor libraries were prepared by the immunoSEQ multiplex PCR assay. All of the isolated RNA was reverse transcribed with the High Capacity cDNA Reverse Transcription Kit, so expressed TCRB transcripts were sequenced. The table was pulled from immuneACCESS by TCRdb, which kept in-frame rearrangements only. Such tables lose some clones; where checked, under half of the loss comes from unresolved V genes, and the rest has no known cause. The sample data list 450,000 to 550,000 clones, and 30% of these were observed just once. About 0.065% of the sample is held by the ten biggest clonotypes. Sequencing was carried out using naive CD4+ T cells from blood. The cell subset or site label of this sample denotes: true naive CD4+ T cells. The receptors here all came from a man younger than 30 in good health.

This clone has more than one count but fewer than ten. Other DNA sequences of this sample code for an identical CDR3. J is TRBJ1-1 and V is TRBV18; TRBD1 matches at 7 bases. Germline trimming cut 2 bases from V and 5 bases from J; bases unmatched to any gene: 5. The CDR3 sequence is 14 residues long. From germline, CDR1 is KGHSH and CDR2 LQKENI. CDR3 sequence: CASSPAGGGTEAFF. CDR3 nucleotides: TGTGCCAGCTCACCAGCAGGGGGAGGGACTGAAGCTTTCTTT.

This chain connects TRBV18 to TRBJ2-5; 8 bases line up with TRBD1. The V gene end was trimmed by 6 bases and the J gene end by 5 bases; junction bases not matched to a gene: 11. Germline CDR1 and CDR2: KGHSH and LQKENI. The CDR3 totals 15 residues. In DNA form, the CDR3 reads TGTGCCAGCTCCGCGGACAGGGTTGTTATGGAGACCCAGTACTTC. Translated, it gives CASSADRVVMETQYF.

This clone has more than one count but fewer than ten. The rearrangement uses TRBV5-1 and TRBJ2-3, with TRBD2 matching over 9 bases. CDR3 length equals 16 residues. V shed 4 bases, J shed 3 bases, and the junction held 9 bases outside the gene matches. Germline V gives CDR1 SGHRS, CDR2 YFSETQ. CDR3 sequence (DNA): TGCGCCAGCAGCGCCACGACTAGCGGAGTGACAGATACGCAGTATTTT. Translating gives CASSATTSGVTDTQYF. The whole variable domain, remainder taken from reference TRBV5-1 and TRBJ2-3, is KAGVTQTPRYLIKTRGQQVTLSCSPISGHRSVSWYQQTPGQGLQFLFEYFSETQRNKGNFPGRFSGRQFSNSRSEMNVSTLELGDSALYLCASSATTSGVTDTQYFGPGTRLTVL.

A word on this clone: The same CDR3 can be traced to other DNA sequences in this sample. The chain uses TRBV29-1 and TRBJ2-5; the D gene is possibly TRBD2 (5 bases). CDR3 length: 11 residues. CDR1 and CDR2 from the germline V gene are SQVTM and ANQGSEA. Trimming shortened V by 7 bases and J by 5 bases, and 11 bases separated the two germline ends. The CDR3 coding sequence is TGCAGCGCCAGCCGGGGTGAGACCCAGTACTTC. As protein: CSASRGETQYF.

This clone has a handful of counts. The gene calls are TRBV14 and TRBJ2-7; 8 nucleotides align to TRBD2. CDR1 and CDR2 from the germline V gene are SGHDN and FVKESK. The CDR3 has 14 amino acids. Losses at the gene ends were 5 bases for V and 1 base for J; bases not matched to a gene: 4. CDR3 region: CASSKTSASYEQYF. DNA for the CDR3: TGTGCCAGCAGCAAGACTAGCGCTTCCTACGAGCAGTACTTC.

V gene TRBV9 combines with J gene TRBJ2-3; 9 bases align to TRBD2. Trimming removed 0 bases from V and 3 bases from J; junction bases left unmatched: 2. The length of the CDR3 is 15 residues. Germline V lookup: CDR1 SGDLS, CDR2 YYNGEE. The CDR3 region is CASSVALAGTDTQYF. As DNA, the CDR3 is TGTGCCAGCAGCGTAGCCCTAGCGGGAACAGATACGCAGTATTTT.

This clone was seen a handful of times. This rearrangement joins TRBV7-2 to TRBJ2-2, with no clear D. CDR1 and CDR2 (germline): SGHTA, FQGNSA. The CDR3 sequence is 15 residues long. Trimming cost V 5 bases and J 0 bases, with 10 bases left between them. In DNA form, the CDR3 reads TGTGCCAGCAGCAGACGGACGACGAACACCGGGGAGCTGTTTTTT. Encoded protein: CASSRRTTNTGELFF.

The table lists this clone with a count of one. V is TRBV5-1 and J is TRBJ2-5, with TRBD1 identical over 8 bases. The germline V gene encodes CDR1 SGHRS and CDR2 YFSETQ. The CDR3 has 15 amino acids. The trim removed 4 bases at V and 5 bases at J, leaving 10 bases unmatched. The CDR3 nucleotides are TGCGCCAGCAGCGAAACAGGGGGTTCATGGGAGACCCAGTACTTC. It translates to CASSETGGSWETQYF.

The chain links TRBV6-6 to TRBJ2-1; no reliable D call. The CDR3 extends over 12 amino acids. The V end lost 9 bases, the J end lost 9 bases, and 15 bases lay between the germline ends. Germline values: CDR1 MNHNY, CDR2 SVGAGI (reference sequence). The CDR3 reads CARSCPSLEQFF. Here the CDR3 DNA reads TGTGCCAGAAGCTGCCCATCCCTTGAGCAGTTCTTC.

The rearrangement uses TRBV4-2 and TRBJ2-5, with D unclear. Trimming cost V 5 bases and J 5 bases, with 12 bases left between them. The CDR3 has 13 amino acids. From germline, CDR1 is LGHNA and CDR2 YNFKEQ. The CDR3 bases are TGTGCCAGCAGCTCCCGTCAGCAGGAGACCCAGTACTTC. Translated: CASSSRQQETQYF.

The V and J genes are TRBV5-6 and TRBJ2-3, with a possible D match to TRBD2 (5 bases). Germline V gene sequence: CDR1 SGHDT, CDR2 YYEEEE. V dropped 4 bases and J dropped 0 bases, with 15 bases sitting between them. This CDR3 has 16 amino acids. The CDR3 coding sequence is TGTGCCAGCAGCGGGAGTAGCGAGAGGAGCACAGATACGCAGTATTTT. It is translated as CASSGSSERSTDTQYF.

This clone was detected a few times. The chain combines TRBV9 with TRBJ1-2; TRBD1 agrees at 9 bases. The CDR3 consists of 15 residues. The J segment lost 2 bases and the V segment lost 0 bases, leaving 2 bases of the junction unmatched. Germline V gene sequence: CDR1 SGDLS, CDR2 YYNGEE. The CDR3 sequence: CASSVGQGENYGYTF. The CDR3 DNA reads TGTGCCAGCAGCGTAGGACAGGGGGAGAACTATGGCTACACCTTC.

This clone was counted a few times. J is TRBJ2-7 and V is TRBV4-1, with 12 bases identical to TRBD1. The germline V gene has CDR1 MGHRA and CDR2 YSYEKL. The CDR3 loop spans 16 amino acids. Unmatched junction bases numbered 14, after V lost 8 bases and J lost 6 bases. CDR3 DNA: TGCGCCAGCTCGCAGATCCTTGGGGACAGGGGGCTCGAGCAGTACTTC. Its translation is CASSQILGDRGLEQYF.

CDR3 sequence reads: CSVGAGGGKLFF. The CDR3 nucleotides are TGCAGCGTTGGCGCAGGGGGAGGGAAACTGTTTTTT. The chain couples TRBV29-1 to TRBJ1-4; 7 nucleotides agree with TRBD1. CDR3 length: 12 amino acids. After removal of 4 bases from V and 11 bases from J, the junction contained 7 bases not matched to a gene. Germline V CDR1 and CDR2: SQVTM, ANQGSEA.

The chain is built from TRBV5-1 and TRBJ2-2; the D gene is possibly TRBD1 (5 bases). The germline CDR1 and CDR2 sequences are SGHRS and YFSETQ. This CDR3 has 14 amino acids. Trimming stripped 5 bases from V and 5 bases from J, with 13 bases between. CDR3 coding DNA: TGCGCCAGCAGTAGGCAGGGATCGACCGGGGAGCTGTTTTTT. It translates to CASSRQGSTGELFF.

The chain employs TRBV5-1 and TRBJ2-3, with D unresolved. From germline, CDR1 is SGHRS and CDR2 YFSETQ. The CDR3 runs 13 residues. V lost 0 bases and J lost 5, with 7 bases in between. CDR3 sequence (DNA): TGCGCCAGCAGCTTGGAGTTTGGAGATACGCAGTATTTT. Amino acid sequence: CASSLEFGDTQYF.

The sample holds a few counts of this clone. This chain uses TRBV14 with TRBJ1-2; D is uncertain. Germline values: CDR1 SGHDN, CDR2 FVKESK. V was cut by 6 bases and J by 12 bases, with 8 bases left in between. This CDR3 is built from 9 residues. The CDR3: CASSRADTF. The CDR3 region has the DNA TGTGCCAGCAGTCGAGCAGACACCTTC.

This chain connects TRBV28 to TRBJ1-5; D not certain. The CDR3 spans 13 residues. Germline-derived CDR1 and CDR2 are MDHEN and SYDVKM. Trimming removed 7 bases from V and 2 bases from J, with 9 bases in between. This chain's CDR3 is CASTRGRNQPQHF. The CDR3, as DNA: TGTGCCAGCACTCGCGGGCGCAATCAGCCCCAGCATTTT.

This clone has a single count. The chain uses TRBV27 and TRBJ2-5; 9 bases line up with TRBD1. Trimming at V came to 7 bases and at J to 2 bases, leaving 11 bases not matched to a gene. Germline V gene lookup returns CDR1 MNHEY and CDR2 SMNVEV (reference sequence). This CDR3 spans 16 amino acids. In DNA form, the CDR3 reads TGTGCCAGCATTTCAGCCTCGGGACAGGGACAAGAGACCCAGTACTTC. Translating gives CASISASGQGQETQYF.

This rearrangement joins TRBV11-2 to TRBJ2-1; 10 bases map to TRBD2. The trim removed 5 bases at V and 9 bases at J, leaving 10 bases unmatched. The CDR3 has 15 residues. Germline CDR1 is SGHAT and CDR2 is FQNNGV. The DNA of the CDR3 is TGTGCCAGCAGCGCGATTAGCGGGAGGCGGGGTGAGCAGTTCTTC. Translating it yields CASSAISGRRGEQFF.

The CDR3 DNA reads TGTGCCAGCAGTAGGGGCGGGGAGCTGTTTTTT. Residues: CASSRGGELFF. This chain connects TRBV6-5 to TRBJ2-2, with D maybe TRBD1 (5 bases). From germline, CDR1 is MNHEY and CDR2 SVGAGI. The V gene lost 5 bases and the J gene lost 7 bases, with 5 bases spanning the gap. The CDR3 consists of 11 residues.

The chain has TRBV7-9 and TRBJ2-1; D is uncertain. CDR1 and CDR2 from the germline V gene are SEHNR and FQNEAQ (reference sequence). CDR3 length: 12 residues. V was trimmed by 5 bases and J by 6 bases, leaving 8 bases between them. CDR3 coding DNA: TGTGCCAGCAGCCGCGACCGCAATGAGCAGTTCTTC. Translating gives CASSRDRNEQFF.

This clone appeared a few times. The rearrangement uses TRBV30 and TRBJ2-7; 7 nucleotides align to TRBD2. Unmatched junction bases numbered 10, after V lost 3 bases and J lost 2 bases. Germline V gene sequence: CDR1 GTSNPN, CDR2 SVGIG (reference sequence). The length of the CDR3 is 15 residues. The CDR3 DNA sequence: TGTGCCTGGAGCCTGGGATCGGGAGGACCCTACGAGCAGTACTTC. Its protein product is CAWSLGSGGPYEQYF.

This clone turned up a few times. V is TRBV30 and J is TRBJ1-2; the D gene is possibly TRBD1 (5 bases). This CDR3 comprises 13 residues. Germline assignment: CDR1 GTSNPN and CDR2 SVGIG (reference sequence). V was clipped by 4 bases and J by 2 bases, with 11 bases between them. DNA for the CDR3: TGTGCCTGGACTAGGGGAGGGAACTATGGCTACACCTTC. It encodes CAWTRGGNYGYTF.

The V call is TRBV2, the J call TRBJ2-1; the match to TRBD1 covers 8 bases. The CDR3 has 14 amino acids. Germline V gene data show CDR1 as SNHLY and CDR2 as FYNNEI. V dropped 5 bases and J dropped 2; count of bases not matched to a gene: 2. CDR3 in amino acids: CASSRQGTYNEQFF. CDR3 DNA: TGTGCCAGCAGTCGACAGGGGACCTACAATGAGCAGTTCTTC.

This rearrangement joins TRBV21-1 to TRBJ2-1; the table's D call, TRBD1, has no DNA check behind it. TRBV21-1 is assigned pseudogene status. The length of the CDR3 is 17 residues. CDR3 bases: TGTGCCAGCAGCAAAGCCTCCCAGGGTCTACTACTTTGGGAGCAGTTCTTC. It codes for CASSKASQGLLLWEQFF.

The gene calls are TRBV5-4 and TRBJ2-1; D might be TRBD2 (6 bases). Trimming pared 4 bases from V and 8 bases from J, leaving 19 bases between. CDR1 is SGHNT and CDR2 is YYREEE in the germline V gene (reference sequence). The CDR3 runs 15 residues. The CDR3 here is CASSIRERPLDEQFF. In DNA, the CDR3 is TGTGCCAGCAGCATTCGGGAGCGGCCGTTGGATGAGCAGTTCTTC.

This clone has only one observation. V gene TRBV20-1 combines with J gene TRBJ1-2; D gene ambiguous. V was trimmed by 0 bases and J by 8 bases, leaving 7 bases between them. The germline CDR1 and CDR2 sequences are DFQATT and SNEGSKA (reference sequence). This CDR3 contains 11 residues. As DNA, the CDR3 is TGCAGTGCTAGAGATCGGGAGGGCTACACCTTC. Translation: CSARDREGYTF.

CDR3 sequence (DNA): TGTGCCAGCAGCATTAACCCGGGACTAGCGGGAGAAAAAGAGACCCAGTACTTC. Translating it yields CASSINPGLAGEKETQYF. The chain is built from TRBV7-9 and TRBJ2-5; 14 nucleotides agree with TRBD2. This CDR3 region has 18 residues. J was trimmed by 3 bases and V by 5 bases; bases with no gene match: 11. From germline, CDR1 is SEHNR and CDR2 FQNEAQ (reference sequence).

The V gene is TRBV4-3, the J gene TRBJ2-5; no clear D. CDR3 length: 14 residues. Trimming shortened V by 5 bases and J by 5 bases, and 15 bases separated the two germline ends. Per germline, CDR1 LGHNA and CDR2 YSLEER. CDR3 residues: CASSERVLRETQYF. Here the CDR3 DNA reads TGCGCCAGCAGCGAAAGGGTCTTGAGGGAGACCCAGTACTTC.